This T cell receptor (beta chain) was found in a study of blood T cell repertoires in COVID-19. For the study at large: Specimens from acute and convalescent COVID-19 originated in the United States, Italy and Spain.

V lost 4 bases and J lost 2, with 15 bases in between. This CDR3 contains 14 residues. CDR1 and CDR2 (germline): SQVTM, ANQGSEA. Method: immunoSEQ multiplex PCR; TCRdb's copy keeps in-frame clones and lacks some. The sample comprises nearly 250,000 clones, about 80% of which are singletons, and around 2% rests with the top ten. Sequenced input: peripheral blood. This TCR was recovered from a woman of 80 years or more with acute or convalescent COVID-19. The V gene is TRBV29-1, the J gene TRBJ2-7, with D perhaps matching TRBD1 (6 bases). In DNA form, the CDR3 reads TGCAGCGTTGCCAGTCACAGGGTACCCTACGAGCAGTACTTC. Translation gives CSVASHRVPYEQYF.